This T cell receptor (beta chain) was profiled in a study of T cell responses to AZD1222 COVID-19 vaccine. Data came from immunoSEQ multiplex PCR; TCRdb stores just in-frame clones and leaves some out. The table shows over 100,000 clones, with roughly 93% occurring only once. Study findings and constraints: Spike-specific TCR breadth rose after two AZD1222 doses, and depth rose as well. Donors in the cohort were predominantly white British and more often female, and clonal diversity was possibly underestimated. Nearly half of unique spike-specific TCRs reportedly avoided B.1.351 and B.1.1.7 mutated regions. Just 5 to 7 AZD1222 recipients tested seropositive at baseline.

J lost 4 bases, V lost 6 bases, and 5 bases had no gene match. CDR1 and CDR2 (germline): MNHEY, SVGAGI. The CDR3 runs 13 residues. With regard to this clone: The antigen is not known.

The sequence was collected from an adult who received the AZD1222 COVID-19 vaccine. Source: peripheral blood, taken 28 days after the second AZD1222 dose. The chain carries TRBV6-5 and TRBJ2-5; the match to TRBD1 covers 7 bases. This chain's CDR3 is CASRKTGTETQYF. As DNA, the CDR3 is TGTGCCAGCAGAAAGACAGGGACAGAGACCCAGTACTTC.